The clone carrying this TCR beta chain was seen once. The CDR3 has 14 residues. V lost 6 bases to trimming and J lost 1 base, with 15 bases between them. Germline lookup yields CDR1 SQVTM and CDR2 ANQGSEA. This entry comes from a study of blood T cell repertoires in COVID-19. Study context: Donors in the United States, Italy and Spain gave samples during acute or convalescent COVID-19. Sources were T cells, B-cell-depleted T cells, or PBMCs; the material itself was cDNA or gDNA.

Original handling: Cell counts per sample came from amplifying reference gene primers. Libraries were prepared by immunoSEQ multiplex PCR; TCRdb keeps only in-frame clonotypes and omits some of them. That table furnishes V, J and clone size, whereas the DNA furnished D and trimming. This sample has about 100,000 clones; about 89% occur once, and the top ten carry 2.1%. The chain joins TRBV29-1 to TRBJ1-2, with a weak D call TRBD1 (6 bases). The receptor's source is a man aged 50 or older with active COVID-19. The sequencing input was peripheral blood. CDR3 sequence: CSVARDTLNYGYTF. CDR3 DNA sequence: TGCAGCGTCGCCCGGGACACACTTAACTATGGCTACACCTTC.